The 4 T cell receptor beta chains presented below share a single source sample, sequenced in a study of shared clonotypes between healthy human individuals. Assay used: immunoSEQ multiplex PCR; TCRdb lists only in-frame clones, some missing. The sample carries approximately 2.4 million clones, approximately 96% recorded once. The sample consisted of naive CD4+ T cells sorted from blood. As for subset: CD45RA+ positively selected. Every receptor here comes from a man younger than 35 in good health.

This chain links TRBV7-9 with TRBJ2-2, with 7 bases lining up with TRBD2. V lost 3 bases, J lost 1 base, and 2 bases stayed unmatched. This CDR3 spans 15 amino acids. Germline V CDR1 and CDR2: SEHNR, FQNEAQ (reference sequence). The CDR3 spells CASSLKRENTGELFF. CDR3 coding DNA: TGTGCCAGCAGCTTGAAGCGGGAGAACACCGGGGAGCTGTTTTTT.

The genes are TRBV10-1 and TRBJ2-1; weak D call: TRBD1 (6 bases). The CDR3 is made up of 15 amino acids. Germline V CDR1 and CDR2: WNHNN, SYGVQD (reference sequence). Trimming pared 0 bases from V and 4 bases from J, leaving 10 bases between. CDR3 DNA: TGCGCCAGCAGTGAGTCGACAGGAATATACAATGAGCAGTTCTTC. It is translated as CASSESTGIYNEQFF.

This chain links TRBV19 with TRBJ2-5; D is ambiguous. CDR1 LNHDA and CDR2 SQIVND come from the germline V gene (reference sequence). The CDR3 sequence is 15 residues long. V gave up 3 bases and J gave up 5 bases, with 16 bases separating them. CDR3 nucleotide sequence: TGTGCCAGTAGTATGGGCCAGGTCTTCGGGGAGACCCAGTACTTC. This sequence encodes CASSMGQVFGETQYF.

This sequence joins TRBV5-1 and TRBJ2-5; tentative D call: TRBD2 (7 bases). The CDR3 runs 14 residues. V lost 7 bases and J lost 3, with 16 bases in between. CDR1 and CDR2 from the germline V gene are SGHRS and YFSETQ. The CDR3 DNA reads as TGCGCCAGCTTCCATGGGGGGGCGAAAGAGACCCAGTACTTC. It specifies CASFHGGAKETQYF.